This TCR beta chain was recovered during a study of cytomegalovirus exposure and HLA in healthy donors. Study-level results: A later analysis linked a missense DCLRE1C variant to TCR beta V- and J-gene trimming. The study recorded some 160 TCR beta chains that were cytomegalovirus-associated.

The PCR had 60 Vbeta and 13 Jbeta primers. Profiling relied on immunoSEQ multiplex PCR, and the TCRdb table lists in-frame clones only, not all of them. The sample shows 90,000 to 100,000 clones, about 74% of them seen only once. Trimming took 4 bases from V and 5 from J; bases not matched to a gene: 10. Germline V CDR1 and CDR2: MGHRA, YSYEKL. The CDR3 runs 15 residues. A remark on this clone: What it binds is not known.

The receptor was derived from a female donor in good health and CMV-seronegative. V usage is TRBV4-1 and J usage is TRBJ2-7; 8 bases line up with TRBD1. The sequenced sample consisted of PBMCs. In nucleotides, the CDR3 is TGCGCCAGCAGCCTAGGGGACAGGCCCCTCGACGAGCAGTACTTC. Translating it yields CASSLGDRPLDEQYF.